These 6 T cell receptor beta chains came from one sample sequenced in a study of blood T cell repertoires in COVID-19. Only in-frame clones appear in the TCRdb table, and some are missing; sequencing was by immunoSEQ multiplex PCR. The sample holds 100,000 to 120,000 clones, about four fifths seen once. Sequencing was performed on peripheral blood. These TCRs come from a woman aged 60-70 years with acute or convalescent COVID-19.

V gene TRBV10-2 combines with J gene TRBJ1-6; TRBD1 matches at 9 bases. The germline V gene has CDR1 WSHSY and CDR2 SAAADI. This CDR3 contains 13 residues. With V trimmed by 8 bases and J by 8 bases, 4 bases remained unmatched. CDR3 in DNA: TGCGCCAGCGGGGGACAGGGCGATTCACCCCTCCACTTT. It yields the protein CASGGQGDSPLHF.

The rearrangement joins TRBV4-1 to TRBJ2-7; 7 nucleotides line up with TRBD1. The CDR3 length is 19 residues. The junction had 20 bases not matched to a gene; V was cut back by 4 bases and J by 2 bases. Germline CDR1 is MGHRA and CDR2 is YSYEKL. The CDR3 loop reads CASSRGANIGTANTYEQYF. The CDR3, as DNA: TGCGCCAGCAGCCGAGGCGCCAACATCGGGACAGCGAATACCTACGAGCAGTACTTC.

The V gene is TRBV4-3, the J gene TRBJ1-2; D gene unclear. Germline V gives CDR1 LGHNA, CDR2 YSLEER. The CDR3 has 15 amino acids. Trimming stripped 4 bases from V and 4 bases from J, with 16 bases between. CDR3 bases: TGCGCCAGCAGCCCAGGATGGAACGCTGGCTATGGCTACACCTTC. This codes for CASSPGWNAGYGYTF.

The chain recombines TRBV10-1 with TRBJ1-1, with D hard to call. From germline, CDR1 is WNHNN and CDR2 SYGVQD (reference sequence). The V end lost 7 bases, the J end lost 5 bases, and 8 bases lay between the germline ends. CDR3 length equals 11 residues. The CDR3 DNA follows: TGCGCCAGCACCTTCCGTACTGAAGCTTTCTTT. Translated: CASTFRTEAFF.

The V call is TRBV15, the J call TRBJ1-6, with 10 positions matching TRBD1. CDR3 length: 15 amino acids. Germline CDR1 is LNHNV and CDR2 is YYDKDF (reference sequence). Trimming at V came to 1 base and at J to 10 bases, leaving 4 bases not matched to a gene. The CDR3 coding sequence is TGTGCCACCAGCAGAGTATCGGGACAGGGGTCACCCCTCCACTTT. As protein: CATSRVSGQGSPLHF.

The CDR3 coding sequence is TGTGCCAGCAGCTCCGTCCCGGGACTGCATAATGAGCAGTTCTTC. This translates into CASSSVPGLHNEQFF. The chain has TRBV3-1 (or the pseudogene TRBV3-2) and TRBJ2-1, with a weak D call TRBD2 (6 bases). Germline CDR1 is LGHDT and CDR2 is YNNKEL (reference sequence). The CDR3 has 15 residues. Trimming cost V 5 bases and J 7 bases, with 18 bases left between them.